This T cell receptor beta chain was sequenced in a study of a mutant IDH1 vaccine in newly diagnosed glioma. Study overall: Vaccines began 4-6 weeks after radiotherapy alone, or with temozolomide cycles. It was radiotherapy, temozolomide, or both that patients received previously, with most receiving both. Study-wide findings and caveats: No link was apparently found between pseudoprogression and changes in top peripheral T cell clonotypes.

As to time point: week 5, during vaccination. What each vaccine dose contained was 300 ug of mutant IDH1 20-mer peptide, accompanied by topical imiquimod. Astrocytomas that were new, WHO grade 3 or 4, IDH1-mutant and ATRX-lost were present in the donors. TCRdb's copy holds only in-frame clones and misses some; the assay was immunoSEQ multiplex PCR. The repertoire holds around 42,000 clones, with 70% to 90% as singletons. A word on this clone: Its antigen is not known.

This sequence was found in a man aged 40-55 years with glioma. This specimen consisted of PBMCs, obtained from a glioma patient whose treatment included an IDH1 peptide vaccine.

CDR3 loop: CASSVPGWGYTF. The CDR3 nucleotides are TGTGCCAGCAGTGTCCCCGGGTGGGGCTACACCTTC. J is TRBJ1-2 and V is TRBV9, with no clear D. Germline V gives CDR1 SGDLS, CDR2 YYNGEE. The CDR3 consists of 12 residues. V was clipped by 5 bases and J by 8 bases, with 13 bases between them.